The 27 T cell receptor beta chains in this list originate from one sample, sequenced in a study of cytomegalovirus exposure and HLA in healthy donors. Data came from immunoSEQ multiplex PCR; TCRdb stores just in-frame clones and leaves some out. The data show around 200,000 clones, with 70% to 90% seen just once and approximately 2.9% held by the top ten. The sequenced sample was PBMCs. Source of these receptors: a woman aged 18-29 years in good health and CMV-seronegative.

This clone was seen once. The V gene is TRBV6-1, the J gene TRBJ2-5; no clear D gene. The CDR3 covers 13 residues. Germline loops: CDR1 MNHNS, CDR2 SASEGT. Between the trimmed V and J ends, which lost 2 bases and 4 bases, there was a span of 8 bases. In DNA, the CDR3 is TGTGCCAGCAGTGAACACTCTCTAGAGACCCAGTACTTC. Protein: CASSEHSLETQYF.

Here the CDR3 DNA reads TGTGCCAGCAGCCAGTTAGCGGGAGGATACAATGAGCAGTTCTTC. It specifies CASSQLAGGYNEQFF. This chain connects TRBV4-2 to TRBJ2-1, with 10 bases identical to TRBD2. Per the germline V gene, CDR1 is LGHNA and CDR2 is YNFKEQ. The V segment lost 3 bases and the J segment 4 bases; nucleotides outside the gene matches: 3. The length of the CDR3 is 15 residues.

The J gene is TRBJ2-2, the V gene TRBV4-1; 8 bases agree with TRBD2. This CDR3 spans 18 amino acids. The germline V gene has CDR1 MGHRA and CDR2 YSYEKL. V gave up 1 base and J gave up 3 bases; unmatched junction bases: 10. This CDR3 is CASSQVVIQREYTGELFF. The CDR3 nucleotides read TGCGCCAGCAGCCAAGTAGTGATTCAGCGGGAGTACACCGGGGAGCTGTTTTTT.

The gene calls are TRBV19 and TRBJ1-2; possible D gene TRBD1, 6 bases. CDR1 and CDR2 (germline): LNHDA, SQIVND (reference sequence). CDR3 length equals 10 residues. Deletions cut 8 bases from V and 10 bases from J, with 11 bases between. The CDR3 spells CASWGGLYTF. CDR3 bases: TGTGCCAGTTGGGGGGGGCTCTACACCTTC.

The CDR3 loop is CASSSYPDRGGQPQHF. The CDR3 coding sequence is TGTGCCAGCAGTTCATACCCCGACAGGGGTGGGCAGCCCCAGCATTTT. The chain combines TRBV6-5 with TRBJ1-5, with 8 positions matching TRBD1. There are 16 residues in the CDR3. V shed 4 bases, J shed 7 bases, and the junction held 12 bases outside the gene matches. Germline V gene data show CDR1 as MNHEY and CDR2 as SVGAGI.

The sample holds a few counts of this clone. The V call is TRBV6-6, the J call TRBJ1-1; 9 bases line up with TRBD1. The CDR3 is 13 residues long. CDR1 and CDR2 from the germline V gene are MNHNY and SVGAGI (reference sequence). Trimming at V came to 10 bases and at J to 0 bases, leaving 3 bases not matched to a gene. CDR3 loop: CATTGGMNTEAFF. For the CDR3, the DNA is TGTGCCACCACAGGGGGCATGAACACTGAAGCTTTCTTT.

The chain carries TRBV5-1 and TRBJ2-1; tentatively, D is TRBD2 (5 bases). V gave up 4 bases and J gave up 7 bases, with 21 bases separating them. The CDR3 consists of 16 residues. CDR1 is SGHRS, CDR2 YFSETQ, per germline. CDR3 loop: CASSPPGGLGRNEQFF. The CDR3 region has the DNA TGCGCCAGCAGCCCCCCTGGCGGGCTAGGTCGGAATGAGCAGTTCTTC.

This clone was seen more than once but under ten times. The junction does not match germline at one end; this may be a read error. This sequence joins TRBV7-2 and TRBJ2-3; 8 nucleotides line up with TRBD2. In germline, CDR1 is SGHTA, CDR2 FQGNSA. The CDR3 consists of 11 residues. The CDR3: CASSSRVAGSF. As DNA, the CDR3 is TGTGCCAGCAGCTCCCGGGTAGCGGGGTCTTTT.

A single count supports this clone. The gene calls are TRBV28 and TRBJ2-3; perhaps TRBD1 as D (6 bases). Trimming stripped 7 bases from V and 10 bases from J, with 27 bases between. Germline values: CDR1 MDHEN, CDR2 SYDVKM. The CDR3 is 16 residues long. CDR3 loop: CASTGDSVPLTYAQYF. As DNA, the CDR3 is TGTGCCAGCACAGGGGATAGCGTCCCTTTGACGTACGCGCAGTATTTT.

The J gene is TRBJ1-1, the V gene TRBV28; a possible D gene is TRBD1 (5 bases). CDR1 is MDHEN and CDR2 is SYDVKM in the germline V gene. The CDR3 totals 15 residues. Deletions cut 3 bases from V and 7 bases from J, with 18 bases between. The CDR3 DNA reads as TGTGCCAGCAGTTTTCCCGGGACTGGGTATAGTGAAGCTTTCTTT. Its protein product is CASSFPGTGYSEAFF.

A single count supports this clone. The rearrangement joins TRBV5-1 to TRBJ2-1, with TRBD2 identical over 14 bases. The CDR3 has 16 residues. J was trimmed by 9 bases and V by 5 bases; bases with no gene match: 10. Germline V gene sequence: CDR1 SGHRS, CDR2 YFSETQ. The CDR3 coding sequence is TGCGCCAGCAGACCCGGGACTAGCGGGAGTGGGGGTGAGCAGTTCTTC. Translated, it gives CASRPGTSGSGGEQFF. Using reference TRBV5-1 and TRBJ2-1 for the parts outside the CDR3, the full variable domain is KAGVTQTPRYLIKTRGQQVTLSCSPISGHRSVSWYQQTPGQGLQFLFEYFSETQRNKGNFPGRFSGRQFSNSRSEMNVSTLELGDSALYLCASRPGTSGSGGEQFFGPGTRLTVL.

This clone was observed a single time. This chain connects TRBV19 to TRBJ2-5; TRBD2 matches at 7 bases. The junction had 16 bases not matched to a gene; V was cut back by 2 bases and J by 7 bases. There are 17 residues in the CDR3. CDR1 is LNHDA, CDR2 SQIVND, per germline (reference sequence). CDR3 bases: TGTGCCAGTAGTATATCCCCTTCACTAGCGTCATCGGGGACCCAGTACTTC. It specifies CASSISPSLASSGTQYF.

The chain couples TRBV4-2 to TRBJ1-2; D unclear. Germline V CDR1 and CDR2: LGHNA, YNFKEQ. Trimming took off 0 bases at V and 4 bases at J, with 12 bases between the two ends. The CDR3 extends over 15 amino acids. The CDR3 nucleotides are TGTGCCAGCAGCCAAGAACCCAACACCATCTATGGCTACACCTTC. Translated: CASSQEPNTIYGYTF.

The rearrangement links TRBV30 to TRBJ1-1; 9 positions agree with TRBD1. This CDR3 is 15 amino acids long. V shed 4 bases and J 2 bases; nucleotides not matched to a gene: 8. Per germline, CDR1 GTSNPN and CDR2 SVGIG (reference sequence). CDR3 region: CAWITWGQGNTEAFF. The CDR3 DNA sequence: TGTGCCTGGATTACCTGGGGACAGGGAAACACTGAAGCTTTCTTT. Drawing the rest from reference TRBV30 and TRBJ1-1, the complete variable domain is SQTIHQWPATLVQPVGSPLSLECTVEGTSNPNLYWYRQAAGRGLQLLFYSVGIGQISSEVPQNLSASRPQDRQFILSSKKLLLSDSGFYLCAWITWGQGNTEAFFGQGTRLTVV.

V gene TRBV19 combines with J gene TRBJ2-7; D is perhaps TRBD2 (6 bases). The CDR3 length is 17 residues. CDR1 is LNHDA, CDR2 SQIVND, per germline (reference sequence). V lost 5 bases to trimming and J lost 1 base, with 21 bases between them. The CDR3 region is CASSAAAVARGSYEQYF. CDR3 coding DNA: TGTGCCAGTAGTGCCGCGGCGGTAGCGCGGGGATCCTACGAGCAGTACTTC.

The chain employs TRBV19 and TRBJ2-3, with 11 bases aligning to TRBD2. The CDR3 consists of 16 residues. The V and J ends lost 5 bases and 5 bases, in that order; junction bases with no gene match: 9. Germline lookup yields CDR1 LNHDA and CDR2 SQIVND (reference sequence). The DNA for the CDR3 is TGTGCCAGTAGTCGGCTAGCGGGAGGTCGGGTAGATACGCAGTATTTT. This translates into CASSRLAGGRVDTQYF.

V gene TRBV4-1 combines with J gene TRBJ2-1, with D unresolved. V shed 5 bases and J shed 0 bases, with 11 bases lying between them. CDR3 size: 15 residues. Per the germline V gene, CDR1 is MGHRA and CDR2 is YSYEKL. CDR3 coding DNA: TGCGCCAGCAGCTCCTCCTTGAGCTCCTACAATGAGCAGTTCTTC. This translates into CASSSSLSSYNEQFF.

CDR3 bases: TGTGCCAGTAACCCCTCTGGTGGCAGGATGAACACTGAAGCTTTCTTT. Translation gives CASNPSGGRMNTEAFF. The chain joins TRBV19 to TRBJ1-1, with no clear D. The germline V gene has CDR1 LNHDA and CDR2 SQIVND (reference sequence). V was trimmed by 7 bases and J by 0 bases, leaving 18 bases between them. The CDR3 contains 16 residues.

The chain uses TRBV2 and TRBJ2-1; 9 positions agree with TRBD1. This CDR3 is built from 13 residues. Trimming cost V 7 bases and J 5 bases; bases outside gene matches: 3. Germline V gene sequence: CDR1 SNHLY, CDR2 FYNNEI. DNA for the CDR3: TGTGCCAGCACCGGGACAGGGAACAATGAGCAGTTCTTC. Protein product: CASTGTGNNEQFF.

This clone has a handful of counts. V usage is TRBV28 and J usage is TRBJ1-1; D possibly corresponds to TRBD1 (6 bases). This CDR3 contains 16 residues. Trimming shortened V by 7 bases and J by 3 bases, and 21 bases separated the two germline ends. Germline lookup yields CDR1 MDHEN and CDR2 SYDVKM. The CDR3 reads CASKAGGARSHTEAFF. DNA for the CDR3: TGTGCCAGCAAAGCCGGGGGGGCGCGGAGCCACACTGAAGCTTTCTTT.

V gene TRBV7-2 combines with J gene TRBJ2-1; 12 bases map to TRBD2. Trimming cost V 5 bases and J 5 bases; bases outside gene matches: 13. The length of the CDR3 is 18 residues. The V gene's germline CDR1 is SGHTA and CDR2 FQGNSA. The CDR3 sequence: CASSAHPLAGGPNNEQFF. The CDR3 nucleotides read TGTGCCAGCAGCGCCCACCCGCTAGCGGGAGGGCCTAACAATGAGCAGTTCTTC.

V usage is TRBV6-5 and J usage is TRBJ2-5; possible D gene TRBD1, 5 bases. The CDR3 length is 14 residues. V was pared by 6 bases and J by 4 bases, with 15 bases between. The germline V gene encodes CDR1 MNHEY and CDR2 SVGAGI. CDR3 loop: CASRGRRYLETQYF. The CDR3 DNA sequence: TGTGCCAGCAGGGGGCGAAGGTACCTAGAGACCCAGTACTTC.

This clone was counted once. The chain recombines TRBV10-3 with TRBJ2-7, with D possibly TRBD2 on 5 matching bases. This CDR3 region has 16 residues. V lost 0 bases and J lost 0, with 12 bases in between. The germline V gene encodes CDR1 ENHRY and CDR2 SYGVKD. The CDR3 loop is CAISESDPGFSYEQYF. Here the CDR3 DNA reads TGTGCCATCAGTGAGTCAGACCCGGGGTTCTCCTACGAGCAGTACTTC.

The V and J genes are TRBV28 and TRBJ1-4, with 11 bases identical to TRBD1. The CDR3 runs to 17 residues. With V trimmed by 6 bases and J by 6 bases, 12 bases remained unmatched. The germline gives CDR1 MDHEN, CDR2 SYDVKM. The CDR3 sequence is CASSFTGQGAEDEKLFF. The CDR3 DNA follows: TGTGCCAGCAGCTTTACAGGACAGGGGGCCGAGGATGAAAAACTGTTTTTT. The full variable domain, in which reference TRBV28 and TRBJ1-4 provide the parts outside the CDR3, is DVKVTQSSRYLVKRTGEKVFLECVQDMDHENMFWYRQDPGLGLRLIYFSYDVKMKEKGDIPEGYSVSREKKERFSLILESASTNQTSMYLCASSFTGQGAEDEKLFFGSGTQLSVL.

This CDR3 reads CASSATGKIQNEAFF. The CDR3 DNA reads as TGTGCCAGCAGCGCCACAGGGAAGATACAGAATGAAGCTTTCTTT. The V and J genes are TRBV7-9 and TRBJ1-1; D is possibly TRBD1 (6 bases). The CDR3 covers 15 residues. Germline CDR1 reads SEHNR; CDR2 reads FQNEAQ (reference sequence). V shed 5 bases and J shed 7 bases, with 20 bases lying between them.

The CDR3, as DNA: TGTGCCAGCAGTTACGGGGACAGCGCTAGCTCCTACGAGCAGTACTTC. This encodes CASSYGDSASSYEQYF. The rearrangement joins TRBV6-5 to TRBJ2-7; TRBD1 matches 7 bases. V was clipped by 2 bases and J by 0 bases; unmatched bases: 7. The CDR3 is made up of 16 amino acids. From germline, CDR1 is MNHEY and CDR2 SVGAGI.

This rearrangement joins TRBV9 to TRBJ2-7, with 10 positions matching TRBD1. Per the germline V gene, CDR1 is SGDLS and CDR2 is YYNGEE. The CDR3 runs to 15 residues. The ends lost 5 bases at V and 3 bases at J; junction bases unmatched: 8. CDR3 nucleotide sequence: TGTGCCAGCAGTGGGGGGGACAGGGGAGTCTACGAGCAGTACTTC. It specifies CASSGGDRGVYEQYF.